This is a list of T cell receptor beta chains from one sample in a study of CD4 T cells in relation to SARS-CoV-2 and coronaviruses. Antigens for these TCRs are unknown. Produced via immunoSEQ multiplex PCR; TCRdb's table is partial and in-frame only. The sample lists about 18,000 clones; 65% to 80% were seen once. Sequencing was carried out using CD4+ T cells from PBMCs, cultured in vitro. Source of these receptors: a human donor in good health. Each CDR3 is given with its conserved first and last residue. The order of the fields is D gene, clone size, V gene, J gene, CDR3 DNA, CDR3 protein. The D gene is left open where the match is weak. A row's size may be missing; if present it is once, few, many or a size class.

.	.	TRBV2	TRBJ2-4	TGTGCCAGCAGGGACAAGGGGTTCCTATCGGACATTCAGTACTTC	CASRDKGFLSDIQYF
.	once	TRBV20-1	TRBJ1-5	TGCAGTGCTAGTGAGGGGGGCTGGGGCAGCAATCAGCCCCAGCATTTT	CSASEGGWGSNQPQHF
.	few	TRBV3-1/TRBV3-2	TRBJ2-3	TGTGCCAGCAGCCAAGATTCTAGCACAGATACGCAGTATTTT	CASSQDSSTDTQYF
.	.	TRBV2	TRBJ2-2	TGTGCCAGCGGCCTAGCATCAAACACCGGGGAGCTGTTTTTT	CASGLASNTGELFF
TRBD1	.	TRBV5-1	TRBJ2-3	TGCGCCAGCAGGCCCCAGGGGGCCACAGATACGCAGTATTTT	CASRPQGATDTQYF
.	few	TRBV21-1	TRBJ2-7	TGTGCCAGCAGCCAATTGAAGGCCGGGACAGCTGGCCTCGAGCAGTACTTC	CASSQLKAGTAGLEQYF
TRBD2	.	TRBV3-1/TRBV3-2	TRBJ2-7	TGTGCCAGCAGCCAAGGGCGACTAGCGGGAGTCTACGAGCAGTACTTC	CASSQGRLAGVYEQYF
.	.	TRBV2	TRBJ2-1	TGTGCCAGCACCAAATACAGGGATACAACCTACAATGAGCAGTTCTTC	CASTKYRDTTYNEQFF
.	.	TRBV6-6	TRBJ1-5	TGTGCCAGTCACAGGGAGGGGAATCAGCCCCAGCATTTT	CASHREGNQPQHF
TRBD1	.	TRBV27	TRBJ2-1	TGTGCCAGCAGTTTATACACGCGACAGGGGCTCGGAGAATACGAGGATGAGCAGTTCTTC	CASSLYTRQGLGEYEDEQFF
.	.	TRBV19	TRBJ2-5	TGTGCCAGTAGTATAGAGCGGACGCCATCTGTGGCCCAGTACTTC	CASSIERTPSVAQYF
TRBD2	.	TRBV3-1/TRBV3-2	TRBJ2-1	TGTGCCAGCAGCCATCCTAATTCCGGGACTATATACAATGAGCAGTTCTTC	CASSHPNSGTIYNEQFF
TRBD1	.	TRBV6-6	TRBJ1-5	TGTGCCAGCAGTCGGACGACCGGGACAGATAGCAATCAGCCCCAGCATTTT	CASSRTTGTDSNQPQHF
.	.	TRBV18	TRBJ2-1	TGTGCCAGCTCACCAGAGCAGGGCTCCTCCAATGAGCAGTTCTTC	CASSPEQGSSNEQFF
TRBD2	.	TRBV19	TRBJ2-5	TGTGCCAGTAGTATCGGGACGGGAGGGCCGGGGACCCAGTACTTC	CASSIGTGGPGTQYF
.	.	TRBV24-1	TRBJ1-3	TGTGCCACCAGTGACCCTACTCGATCTGGAAACACCATATATTTT	CATSDPTRSGNTIYF
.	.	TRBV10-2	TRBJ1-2	TGCGCCAGCAAGCTGACGGATCGCTATGGCTACACCTTC	CASKLTDRYGYTF
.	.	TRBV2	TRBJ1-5	TGTGCCAGCAGCTCCAGGGAATATAGCAATCAGCCCCAGCATTTT	CASSSREYSNQPQHF
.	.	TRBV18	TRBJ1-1	TGTGCCAGCTCACCAGACAGTAACACTGAAGCTTTCTTT	CASSPDSNTEAFF
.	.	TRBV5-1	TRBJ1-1	TGCGCCAGCAGGATAGGACAGTTAAACACTGAAGCTTTCTTT	CASRIGQLNTEAFF
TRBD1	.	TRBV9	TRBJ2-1	TGTGCCAGCAGCCCCCGCGAGGGGGCGCGAGGAAGTGAGCAGTTCTTC	CASSPREGARGSEQFF
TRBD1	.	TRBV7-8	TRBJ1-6	TGTGCCAGCAGCTTAGTAGGGACAGGGGTCCTACCCCTCCACTTT	CASSLVGTGVLPLHF
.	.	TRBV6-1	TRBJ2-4	TGTGCCAGCAGTGAAGCTCAGGCAGGGTCATTCATTCAGTACTTC	CASSEAQAGSFIQYF
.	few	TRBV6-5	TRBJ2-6	TGTGCCAGCAGTTACTCACTTCCCGGGGCCAACGTCCTGACTTTC	CASSYSLPGANVLTF
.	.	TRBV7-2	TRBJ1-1	TGTGCCAGCAGCTCCAACGGGTGGGACGGAGAAGCTTTCTTT	CASSSNGWDGEAFF
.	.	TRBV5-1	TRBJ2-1	TGCGCCAGCAGCTTGGCACAGGGAATTCCCAATGAGCAGTTCTTC	CASSLAQGIPNEQFF
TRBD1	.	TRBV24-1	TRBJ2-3	TGTGCCACCAGTGATCCCACAGGGGCGGCAGATACGCAGTATTTT	CATSDPTGAADTQYF
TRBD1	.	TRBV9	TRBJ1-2	TGTGCCAGCAGCGTTCGACAGGGGCAGGACTATGGCTACACCTTC	CASSVRQGQDYGYTF
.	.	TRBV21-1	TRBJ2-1	TGTGCCAGCAGCACAGGGCAGGGAGTTTCATCGAATGAGCAGTTCTTC	CASSTGQGVSSNEQFF
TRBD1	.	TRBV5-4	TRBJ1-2	TGTGCCAGCAGCTTGGCCGCCAGGGGGAACTATGGCTACACCTTC	CASSLAARGNYGYTF
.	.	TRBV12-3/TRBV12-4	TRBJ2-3	TGTGCCAGCAGACCGGGTGCCACAGATACGCAGTATTTT	CASRPGATDTQYF
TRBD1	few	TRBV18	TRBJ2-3	TGTGCCAGCTCACCGGGACAGCAAACAGATACGCAGTATTTT	CASSPGQQTDTQYF
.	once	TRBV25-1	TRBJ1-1	TGTGCCAGCAGTGAATATGCCCCTCGACAGGCAGGAAACACTGAAGCTTTCTTT	CASSEYAPRQAGNTEAFF
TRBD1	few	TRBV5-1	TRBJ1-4	TGCGCCAGCAGCAAAACAGGGGGCCTCGAAGAAAAACTGTTTTTT	CASSKTGGLEEKLFF
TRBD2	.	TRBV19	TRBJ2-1	TGTGCCAGTAGTGTCAGCGGGAGGGCCTACAATGAGCAGTTCTTC	CASSVSGRAYNEQFF
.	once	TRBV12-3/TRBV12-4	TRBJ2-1	TGTGCCAGCAGCGGATACAATGAGCAGTTCTTC	CASSGYNEQFF
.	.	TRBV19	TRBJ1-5	TGTGCCAGCAATACGGGGCCCGGAGGCAATCAGCCCCAGCATTTT	CASNTGPGGNQPQHF
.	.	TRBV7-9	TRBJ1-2	TGTGCCAGCAGCCAACGGGCCTTGGGCTATGGCTACACCTTC	CASSQRALGYGYTF
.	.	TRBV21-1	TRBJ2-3	TGTGCCAGCAGCAAAGGACAGGCAGATACGCAGTATTTT	CASSKGQADTQYF
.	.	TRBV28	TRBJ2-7	TGTGCCAGCCAAACCCTCGGCGGGCCCAGGGCCTTC	CASQTLGGPRAF
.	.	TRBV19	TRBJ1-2	TGTGCCAGTACCGGGGTTTCCGGCAGAAACTATGGCTACACCTTC	CASTGVSGRNYGYTF
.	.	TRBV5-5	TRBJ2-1	TGTGCCAGCCTAAAAAGCGGCCGATACAATGAGCAGTTCTTC	CASLKSGRYNEQFF